A single sample gave rise to the 6 T cell receptor beta chains below, sequenced in a study of blood T cells in healthy people across ages. A second PCR, run for about 7 to 11 cycles, used a sample-barcoded 5' primer plus a J-beta primer mix. TCRdb recomputed calls from the 5' RACE reads with MiXCR, one row per CDR3 protein. The sample contains under 1,100,000 distinct CDR3 sequences, 20% to 25% of which appear only once. This sample was also put to use in a study of T cells of mothers and their children.

Sequencing was carried out using blood. The origin of the receptors is a girl under 10 years old in good health.

The chain combines TRBV4-3 with TRBJ2-7, with D unresolved. Germline V gives CDR1 LGHNA, CDR2 YSLEER. V shed 3 bases and J shed 3 bases, with 18 bases lying between them. CDR3 length: 16 amino acids. DNA for the CDR3: TGCGCCAGCAGCCATGGTACAGCCCCACGAGGCTACGAGCAGTACTTC. Its translation: CASSHGTAPRGYEQYF.

The chain uses TRBV28 and TRBJ2-7; 13 bases agree with TRBD2. Germline CDR1 and CDR2: MDHEN and SYDVKM. With V trimmed by 2 bases and J by 7 bases, 2 bases remained unmatched. The CDR3 length is 14 residues. This CDR3 reads CASSLTSGREEQYF. The CDR3 region has the DNA TGTGCCAGCAGTTTAACTAGCGGGAGGGAGGAGCAGTACTTC.

This clonotype was counted between two and nine times. The V call is TRBV9, the J call TRBJ1-1; tentative D call: TRBD1 (6 bases). Germline V gives CDR1 SGDLS, CDR2 YYNGEE. V was trimmed by 7 bases and J by 4 bases, leaving 14 bases between them. The CDR3 has 13 residues. The CDR3 is CASGGGVSTEAFF. The CDR3 DNA reads TGTGCCAGCGGCGGGGGCGTAAGCACTGAAGCTTTCTTT.

The chain employs TRBV15 and TRBJ2-1, with 8 bases aligning to TRBD2. The CDR3 consists of 17 residues. Germline V gives CDR1 LNHNV, CDR2 YYDKDF (reference sequence). With V trimmed by 1 base and J by 4 bases, 9 bases remained unmatched. CDR3 DNA sequence: TGTGCCACCAGCAGAGCCCCCGGGACTAGTCTTTACAATGAGCAGTTCTTC. Translated, it gives CATSRAPGTSLYNEQFF. The variable domain in full, with the rest retrieved from reference TRBV15 and TRBJ2-1, is DAMVIQNPRYQVTQFGKPVTLSCSQTLNHNVMYWYQQKSSQAPKLLFHYYDKDFNNEADTPDNFQSRRPNTSFCFLDIRSPGLGDTAMYLCATSRAPGTSLYNEQFFGPGTRLTVL.

This clonotype has only a few counts. The chain joins TRBV5-1 to TRBJ2-3; 7 nucleotides match TRBD2. J lost 5 bases, V lost 7 bases, and 13 bases had no gene match. Germline V gene sequence: CDR1 SGHRS, CDR2 YFSETQ. The CDR3 spans 15 residues. The CDR3 reads CASGLTSRMGDTQYF. In nucleotides, the CDR3 is TGCGCCAGCGGCCTGACTAGCCGGATGGGAGATACGCAGTATTTT. The whole variable domain, filled in from reference TRBV5-1 and TRBJ2-3, reads KAGVTQTPRYLIKTRGQQVTLSCSPISGHRSVSWYQQTPGQGLQFLFEYFSETQRNKGNFPGRFSGRQFSNSRSEMNVSTLELGDSALYLCASGLTSRMGDTQYFGPGTRLTVL.

The chain joins TRBV20-1 to TRBJ2-3; possible D gene TRBD2, 5 bases. CDR3 length equals 13 residues. With 7 bases removed from V and 4 bases from J, the gap between germline ends came to 15 bases. CDR1 and CDR2 (germline): DFQATT, SNEGSKA (reference sequence). The CDR3 DNA reads as TGCAGTGTCCCAGACGGAGGCGCAGATACGCAGTATTTT. It yields the protein CSVPDGGADTQYF.